Below are 22 T cell receptor beta chains sequenced from a single sample in a study of T cells in tuberculosis. TCRdb's table, derived via immunoSEQ multiplex PCR, lists solely in-frame clones and lacks some. The data hold some 41,000 clones, with roughly 93% observed a single time. The specimen sequenced was PBMCs. All receptors come from a donor between 10 and 35 years old with latent tuberculosis or without tuberculosis infection. Some clones in this sample may be carry-over from other donors' samples.

V and J are TRBV19 and TRBJ1-1; a weak D match, TRBD1 (6 bases). This CDR3 spans 14 amino acids. The V end was cut by 7 bases, the J end by 3 bases, with 15 bases between. CDR1 is LNHDA, CDR2 SQIVND, per germline (reference sequence). The chain's CDR3 is CASNEGGADTEAFF. Here the CDR3 DNA reads TGTGCCAGTAACGAAGGGGGTGCCGACACTGAAGCTTTCTTT.

This chain uses TRBV18 with TRBJ1-1, with TRBD1 as a possible D gene (6 bases). The CDR3 length is 17 residues. Trimming left V 8 bases short and J 4 bases short, with 26 bases between. CDR1 is KGHSH and CDR2 is LQKENI in the germline V gene. CDR3 residues: CASARSPGPGVGTEAFF. Written as DNA, the CDR3 is TGTGCCAGCGCCAGAAGTCCGGGCCCAGGGGTTGGCACTGAAGCTTTCTTT. The whole variable domain, filled in from reference TRBV18 and TRBJ1-1, reads NAGVMQNPRHLVRRRGQEARLRCSPMKGHSHVYWYRQLPEEGLKFMVYLQKENIIDESGMPKERFSAEFPKEGPSILRIQQVVRGDSAAYFCASARSPGPGVGTEAFFGQGTRLTVV.

CDR3 coding DNA: TGTGCCAGCAGTGATGGGGAGCGGGGGGACCCTAGCACAGATACGCAGTATTTT. The encoded protein is CASSDGERGDPSTDTQYF. This chain joins TRBV2 and TRBJ2-3; TRBD2 aligns across 9 bases. Trimming at V came to 3 bases and at J to 0 bases, leaving 10 bases not matched to a gene. From germline, CDR1 is SNHLY and CDR2 FYNNEI. The CDR3 contains 18 residues.

This chain uses TRBV4-3 with TRBJ2-1, with D perhaps matching TRBD1 (5 bases). The CDR3 is 14 residues long. Per the germline V gene, CDR1 is LGHNA and CDR2 is YSLEER. V lost 5 bases, J lost 7 bases, and 15 bases lay in between. The chain's CDR3 is CASSWDAGLNEQFF. CDR3 in DNA: TGCGCCAGCAGCTGGGATGCAGGGTTGAATGAGCAGTTCTTC.

This rearrangement joins TRBV5-1 to TRBJ1-6; D remains ambiguous. Germline CDR1 SGHRS, CDR2 YFSETQ. V was trimmed by 0 bases and J by 11 bases, leaving 12 bases between them. The CDR3 runs to 14 residues. CDR3 nucleotides: TGCGCCAGCAGCTTGGTGCCCAGCGAGCCACCCCTCCACTTT. This encodes CASSLVPSEPPLHF.

This sequence joins TRBV4-3 and TRBJ1-4; 7 nucleotides line up with TRBD1. This CDR3 region has 16 residues. Trimming at V came to 1 base and at J to 11 bases, leaving 13 bases not matched to a gene. Germline V lookup: CDR1 LGHNA, CDR2 YSLEER. CDR3 residues: CASSQGGTAFPEKLFF. CDR3 coding DNA: TGCGCCAGCAGCCAAGGGGGGACAGCCTTTCCAGAGAAACTGTTTTTT.

V is TRBV4-1 and J is TRBJ1-2; TRBD1 is a possible D gene (6 bases). Germline-derived CDR1 and CDR2 are MGHRA and YSYEKL. V gave up 2 bases and J gave up 1 base, with 8 bases separating them. The CDR3 loop spans 14 amino acids. Here the CDR3 DNA reads TGCGCCAGCAGCCAAAACAGGGTTAACTATGGCTACACCTTC. This encodes CASSQNRVNYGYTF.

In this sample, this clone turned up a few times. The rearrangement uses TRBV4-3 and TRBJ2-1; 7 positions match TRBD2. CDR3 size: 18 residues. V gave up 0 bases and J gave up 6 bases; unmatched junction bases: 14. CDR1 and CDR2 from the germline V gene are LGHNA and YSLEER. The CDR3 sequence is CASSQERRAAGISNEQFF. In DNA form, the CDR3 reads TGCGCCAGCAGCCAAGAAAGGAGGGCAGCGGGGATATCCAATGAGCAGTTCTTC.

The gene calls are TRBV10-1 and TRBJ1-3, with D unclear. The CDR3 is 18 amino acids. The germline V gene encodes CDR1 WNHNN and CDR2 SYGVQD (reference sequence). Trimming removed 0 bases from V and 0 bases from J, with 15 bases in between. Here the CDR3 DNA reads TGCGCCAGCAGTGAGTCGTCTCCTCAGGTGATCTCTGGAAACACCATATATTTT. It is translated as CASSESSPQVISGNTIYF.

This clone has just one count. A read error may account for a junction end that differs from germline. The CDR3 bases are TGTGCCAGCAGTTTGGACAGGGAGTTCTTT. This sequence encodes CASSLDREFF. This sequence joins TRBV27 and TRBJ1-4, with 8 bases matching TRBD1. CDR3 size: 10 residues. Germline CDR1 reads MNHEY; CDR2 reads SMNVEV (reference sequence).

The chain recombines TRBV30 with TRBJ1-1; D is possibly TRBD1 (5 bases). This CDR3 region has 15 residues. CDR1 GTSNPN and CDR2 SVGIG come from the germline V gene (reference sequence). Between the trimmed V and J ends, which lost 0 bases and 4 bases, there was a span of 15 bases. CDR3 coding DNA: TGTGCCTGGAGTGTAAAGATAGGGGCGATCACTGAAGCTTTCTTT. This translates into CAWSVKIGAITEAFF.

This chain joins TRBV7-2 and TRBJ2-1; D possibly corresponds to TRBD1 (5 bases). V was trimmed by 2 bases and J by 7 bases, leaving 18 bases between them. In germline, CDR1 is SGHTA, CDR2 FQGNSA. CDR3 length: 16 amino acids. The CDR3 is CASSLQPGIVSNEQFF. In DNA form, the CDR3 reads TGTGCCAGCAGCTTACAACCAGGGATTGTGTCGAATGAGCAGTTCTTC.

In this sample, this clone turned up once. The V and J genes are TRBV27 and TRBJ1-2, with D possibly TRBD1 on 6 matching bases. The CDR3 spans 14 residues. V lost 5 bases and J 4 bases, leaving 14 bases between the germline ends. CDR1 is MNHEY and CDR2 is SMNVEV in the germline V gene (reference sequence). The CDR3 loop is CASSPPGGGYGYTF. For the CDR3, the DNA is TGTGCCAGCAGTCCCCCGGGGGGCGGCTATGGCTACACCTTC.

The J gene is TRBJ1-3, the V gene TRBV5-4, with D perhaps TRBD1 (5 bases). The CDR3 runs to 18 residues. The ends were cut back, 4 bases at V and 1 base at J, with 21 bases in the middle. The germline CDR1 and CDR2 sequences are SGHNT and YYREEE (reference sequence). DNA for the CDR3: TGTGCCAGCAGCCCCACCTTTGGGGGAGGGCCATCTGGAAACACCATATATTTT. It specifies CASSPTFGGGPSGNTIYF. Looking up the rest from reference TRBV5-4 and TRBJ1-3 gives the full variable domain: ETGVTQSPTHLIKTRGQQVTLRCSSQSGHNTVSWYQQALGQGPQFIFQYYREEENGRGNFPPRFSGLQFPNYSSELNVNALELDDSALYLCASSPTFGGGPSGNTIYFGEGSWLTVV.

The gene calls are TRBV6-5 and TRBJ1-3, with D possibly matching TRBD1 (5 bases). The CDR3 totals 14 residues. Trimming shortened V by 5 bases and J by 2 bases, and 10 bases separated the two germline ends. Germline V CDR1 and CDR2: MNHEY, SVGAGI. In DNA form, the CDR3 reads TGTGCCAGCAGTGCCGGCAGGGCTGGAAACACCATATATTTT. Encoded protein: CASSAGRAGNTIYF.

This clone showed up just once. This chain joins TRBV5-4 and TRBJ2-5; a possible D gene is TRBD2 (6 bases). Germline V gene lookup returns CDR1 SGHNT and CDR2 YYREEE (reference sequence). V lost 8 bases and J lost 5, with 19 bases in between. The CDR3 loop spans 14 amino acids. CDR3 coding DNA: TGTGCCAGTAGGGAAGGCGGGGTTAAGGAGACCCAGTACTTC. Protein sequence: CASREGGVKETQYF.

The gene calls are TRBV19 and TRBJ2-1; 8 positions agree with TRBD2. The V segment lost 6 bases and the J segment 0 bases; nucleotides outside the gene matches: 10. From germline, CDR1 is LNHDA and CDR2 SQIVND (reference sequence). This CDR3 is built from 17 residues. The CDR3 coding sequence is TGTGCCAGTAGACCTTCCCTAGCGGGCCTCTCCTACAATGAGCAGTTCTTC. It is translated as CASRPSLAGLSYNEQFF.

A few counts support this clone. The chain employs TRBV2 and TRBJ1-6; D is undetermined. V was shortened by 7 bases and J by 7 bases, with 14 bases between the two germline ends. The germline gives CDR1 SNHLY, CDR2 FYNNEI. CDR3 length equals 14 residues. CDR3 protein: CASTDWRGNSPLHF. The CDR3 nucleotides read TGTGCCAGCACCGACTGGCGCGGAAATTCACCCCTCCACTTT. The whole variable domain, remainder taken from reference TRBV2 and TRBJ1-6, is EPEVTQTPSHQVTQMGQEVILRCVPISNHLYFYWYRQILGQKVEFLVSFYNNEISEKSEIFDDQFSVERPDGSNFTLKIRSTKLEDSAMYFCASTDWRGNSPLHFGNGTRLTVT.

The chain has TRBV18 and TRBJ1-2; D gene ambiguous. Germline V CDR1 and CDR2: KGHSH, LQKENI. The CDR3 is 15 residues long. V was trimmed by 0 bases and J by 0 bases, leaving 8 bases between them. The CDR3: CASSPPYETNYGYTF. The CDR3 DNA sequence: TGTGCCAGCTCACCACCGTACGAGACTAACTATGGCTACACCTTC.

V is TRBV5-8 and J is TRBJ1-1; TRBD1 agrees at 10 bases. The germline CDR1 and CDR2 sequences are SGHTS and YDEGEE. Losses at the gene ends were 4 bases for V and 3 bases for J; bases not matched to a gene: 6. The CDR3 covers 15 residues. This CDR3 reads CASSLETGGYTEAFF. CDR3 nucleotide sequence: TGTGCCAGCAGCCTTGAGACAGGGGGCTACACTGAAGCTTTCTTT.

The V gene is TRBV5-1, the J gene TRBJ1-4; TRBD1 aligns across 7 bases. From germline, CDR1 is SGHRS and CDR2 YFSETQ. The CDR3 contains 15 residues. With V trimmed by 0 bases and J by 8 bases, 7 bases remained unmatched. The CDR3 sequence: CASSLAEGQSEKLFF. The CDR3 region has the DNA TGCGCCAGCAGCTTGGCCGAGGGACAGTCGGAAAAACTGTTTTTT.

This chain joins TRBV6-6 and TRBJ1-3, with TRBD1 identical over 10 bases. The V and J ends lost 5 bases and 8 bases, in that order; junction bases with no gene match: 6. The CDR3 is 14 residues long. Looked up from germline, CDR1 is MNHNY and CDR2 is SVGAGI (reference sequence). In DNA form, the CDR3 reads TGTGCCAGCAGTCTGGGACAGGGGAGGGACACCATATATTTT. This sequence encodes CASSLGQGRDTIYF.